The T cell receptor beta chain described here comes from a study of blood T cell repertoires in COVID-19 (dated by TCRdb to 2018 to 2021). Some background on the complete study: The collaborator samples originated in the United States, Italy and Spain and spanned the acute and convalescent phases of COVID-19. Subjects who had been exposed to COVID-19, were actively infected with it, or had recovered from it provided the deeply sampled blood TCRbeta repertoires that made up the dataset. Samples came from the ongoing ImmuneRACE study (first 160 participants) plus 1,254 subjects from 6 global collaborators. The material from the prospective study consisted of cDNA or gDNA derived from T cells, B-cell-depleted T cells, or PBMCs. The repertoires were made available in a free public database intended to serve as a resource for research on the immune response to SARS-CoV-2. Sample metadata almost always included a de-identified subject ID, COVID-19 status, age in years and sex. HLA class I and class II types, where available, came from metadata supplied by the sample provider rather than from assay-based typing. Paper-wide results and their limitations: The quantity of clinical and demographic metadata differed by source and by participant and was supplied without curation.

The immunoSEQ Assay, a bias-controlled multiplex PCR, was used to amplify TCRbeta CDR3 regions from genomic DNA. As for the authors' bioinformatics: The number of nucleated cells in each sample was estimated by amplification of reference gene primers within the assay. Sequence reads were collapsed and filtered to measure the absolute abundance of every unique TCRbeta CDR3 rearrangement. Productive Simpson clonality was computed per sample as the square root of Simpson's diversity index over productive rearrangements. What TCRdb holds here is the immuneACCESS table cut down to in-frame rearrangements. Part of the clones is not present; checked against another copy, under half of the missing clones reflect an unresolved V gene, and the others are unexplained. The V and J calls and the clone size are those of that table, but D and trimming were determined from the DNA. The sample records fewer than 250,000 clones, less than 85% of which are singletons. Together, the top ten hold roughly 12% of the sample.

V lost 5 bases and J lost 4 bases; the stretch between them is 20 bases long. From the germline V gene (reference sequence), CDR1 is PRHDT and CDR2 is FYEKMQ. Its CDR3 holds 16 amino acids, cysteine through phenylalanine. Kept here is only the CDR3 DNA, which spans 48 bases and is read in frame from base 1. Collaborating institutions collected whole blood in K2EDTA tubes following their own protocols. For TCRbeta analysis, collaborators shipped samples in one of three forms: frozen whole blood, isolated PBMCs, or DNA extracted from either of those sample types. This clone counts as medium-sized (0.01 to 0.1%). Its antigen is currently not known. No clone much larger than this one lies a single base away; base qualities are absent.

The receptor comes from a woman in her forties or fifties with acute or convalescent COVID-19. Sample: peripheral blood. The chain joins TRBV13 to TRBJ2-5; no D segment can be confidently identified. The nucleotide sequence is TGTGCCAGCAGCCCCTCTATAGATATCTCCTTAGAGACCCAGTACTTC. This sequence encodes CASSPSIDISLETQYF.